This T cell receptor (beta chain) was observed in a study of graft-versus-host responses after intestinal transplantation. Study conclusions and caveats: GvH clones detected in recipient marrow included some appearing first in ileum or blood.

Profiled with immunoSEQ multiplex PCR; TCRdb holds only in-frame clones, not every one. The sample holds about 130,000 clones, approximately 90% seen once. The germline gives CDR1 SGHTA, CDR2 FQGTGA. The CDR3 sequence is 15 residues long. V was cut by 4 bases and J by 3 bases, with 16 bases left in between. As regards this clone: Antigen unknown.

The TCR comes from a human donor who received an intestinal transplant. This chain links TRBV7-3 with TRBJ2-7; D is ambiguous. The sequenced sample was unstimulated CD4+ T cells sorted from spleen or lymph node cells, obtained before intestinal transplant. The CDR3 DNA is TGTGCCAGCAGCTCCGGACCGCACGCAGGCTACGAGCAGTACTTC. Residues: CASSSGPHAGYEQYF.